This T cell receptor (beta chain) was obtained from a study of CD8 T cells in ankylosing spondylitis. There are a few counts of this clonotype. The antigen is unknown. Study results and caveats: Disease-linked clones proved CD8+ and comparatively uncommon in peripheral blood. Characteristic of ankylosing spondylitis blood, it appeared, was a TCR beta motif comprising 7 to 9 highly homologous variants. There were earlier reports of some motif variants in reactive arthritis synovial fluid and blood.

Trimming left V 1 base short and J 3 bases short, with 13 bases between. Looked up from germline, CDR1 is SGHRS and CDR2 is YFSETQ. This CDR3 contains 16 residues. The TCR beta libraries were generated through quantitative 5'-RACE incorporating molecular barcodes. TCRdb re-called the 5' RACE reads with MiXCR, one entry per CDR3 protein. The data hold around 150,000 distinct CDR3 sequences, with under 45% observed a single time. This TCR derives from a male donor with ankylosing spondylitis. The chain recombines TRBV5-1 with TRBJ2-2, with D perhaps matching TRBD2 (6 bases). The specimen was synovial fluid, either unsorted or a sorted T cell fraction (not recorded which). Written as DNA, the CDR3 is TGCGCCAGCAGCTTGTACCCCAGGGAGGACACCGGGGAGCTGTTTTTT. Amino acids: CASSLYPREDTGELFF.